This T cell receptor beta chain is from a study of persistence of HIV-infected CD4 T cells. A word on this clone: Its specificity is unknown.

The libraries were made with immunoSEQ version 4 in survey mode. TCRdb keeps only in-frame clones here, not all; method: immunoSEQ multiplex PCR. This sample has about 30,000 clones, with 80% to 90% found just once. Lysates of CMV-infected fibroblasts at 8 to 10 ug/mL stimulated these cells. CD40L/CD69 double-negative CD45RO-high memory CD4+ T cells were collected. The CDR3 totals 14 residues. The germline gives CDR1 SEHNR, CDR2 FQNEAQ (reference sequence). The V gene lost 3 bases and the J gene lost 5 bases, with 13 bases spanning the gap. V usage is TRBV7-9 and J usage is TRBJ1-2, with D tentatively TRBD1 (6 bases). This receptor was taken from an adult man with HIV who was CMV-seropositive. Sequencing used CD4+ T cells sorted from PBMCs after approximately 19-hour stimulation, obtained from a patient who received antiretroviral therapy. The DNA of the CDR3 is TGTGCCAGCAGCTTTACGGGGGCGGAATATGGCTACACCTTC. Amino acids: CASSFTGAEYGYTF. The whole variable domain, remainder taken from reference TRBV7-9 and TRBJ1-2, is DTGVSQNPRHKITKRGQNVTFRCDPISEHNRLYWYRQTLGQGPEFLTYFQNEAQLEKSRLLSDRFSAERPKGSFSTLEIQRTEQGDSAMYLCASSFTGAEYGYTFGSGTRLTVV.